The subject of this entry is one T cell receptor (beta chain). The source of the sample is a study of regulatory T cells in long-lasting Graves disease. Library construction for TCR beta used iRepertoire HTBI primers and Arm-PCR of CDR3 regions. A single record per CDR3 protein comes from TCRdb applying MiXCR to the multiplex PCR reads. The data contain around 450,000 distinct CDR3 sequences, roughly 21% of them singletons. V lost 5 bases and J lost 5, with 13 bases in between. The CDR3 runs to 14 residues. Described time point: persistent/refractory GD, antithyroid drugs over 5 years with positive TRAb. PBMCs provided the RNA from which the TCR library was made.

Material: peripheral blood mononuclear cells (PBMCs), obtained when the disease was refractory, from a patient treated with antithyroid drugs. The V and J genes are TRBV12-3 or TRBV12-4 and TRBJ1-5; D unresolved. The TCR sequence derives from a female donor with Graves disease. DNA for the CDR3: TGTGCCAGCAGTGAGACCCGCCTCTATCAGCCCCAGCATTTT. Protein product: CASSETRLYQPQHF.